These 17 T cell receptor beta chains share one sample of origin, sequenced in a study of human T cells and chemical hapten exposure (dated by TCRdb to the early 2020s). In light of the paper, this sample's time point label describes: pre-sensitization, week 0. The treatment or condition label, as the study defines it: therapeutic diphenylcyclopropenone sensitization with weekly scalp DPC. Receptor libraries were prepared by RACE. Reads for this sample came from a NextSeq 500. The raw public data were reprocessed by TCRdb itself: fastp quality trimming at Q25, MiXCR clonotype calling, in-frame beta chains only. When rows share a CDR3 protein, they turn into one entry using the most common DNA and genes. The sample table lists some 360,000 distinct CDR3 sequences, about 5.1% of them with a count of one. The ten largest clonotypes hold 2% to 3% of the sample. Sample: whole blood, taken in connection with sensitization to the hapten diphenylcyclopropenone (DPC). The origin of the receptors is a woman between 50 and 59 years old with alopecia areata. Some clones in this sample may be carry-over from other donors' samples.

The table lists this clonotype with a few counts. A much larger clone is a single base away; this may be a read error. The chain is built from TRBV27 and TRBJ2-1; 14 bases line up with TRBD2. CDR3 length equals 18 residues. Unmatched junction bases numbered 17, after V lost 11 bases and J lost 5 bases. Germline assignment: CDR1 MNHEY and CDR2 SMNVEV (reference sequence). CDR3: CACGFLGLAGVPHNEQFF. The CDR3 nucleotides are TGTGCCTGCGGCTTTCTGGGACTAGCGGGAGTTCCTCACAATGAGCAGTTCTTC.

The chain recombines TRBV30 with TRBJ2-3; 8 bases are a match to TRBD1. CDR3 size: 13 residues. CDR1 GTSNPN and CDR2 SVGIG come from the germline V gene (reference sequence). Trimming took 7 bases from V and 0 from J; bases not matched to a gene: 3. The CDR3 protein is CASRDRSTDTQYF. CDR3 nucleotide sequence: TGTGCCTCCCGGGACAGGAGCACAGATACGCAGTATTTT.

This clonotype was seen only a few times. The chain uses TRBV12-3 or TRBV12-4 and TRBJ1-4; D call uncertain. V lost 6 bases and J 5 bases, leaving 7 bases between the germline ends. CDR3 size: 12 residues. CDR3 residues: CASRAENEKLFF. The CDR3 DNA is TGTGCCAGCAGGGCAGAGAATGAAAAACTGTTTTTT.

This clonotype was observed at least ten times. The chain couples TRBV28 to TRBJ2-7; D ambiguous. The germline CDR1 and CDR2 sequences are MDHEN and SYDVKM. The V and J ends lost 2 bases and 0 bases respectively, with 11 bases between them. CDR3 length equals 15 residues. The CDR3 DNA reads as TGTGCCAGCAGTTTAGCGGACGGGCCCTCCTACGAGCAGTACTTC. This codes for CASSLADGPSYEQYF. Full variable domain (rest looked up from reference TRBV28 and TRBJ2-7): DVKVTQSSRYLVKRTGEKVFLECVQDMDHENMFWYRQDPGLGLRLIYFSYDVKMKEKGDIPEGYSVSREKKERFSLILESASTNQTSMYLCASSLADGPSYEQYFGPGTRLTVT.

This clonotype showed up many times. V is TRBV12-3 or TRBV12-4 and J is TRBJ2-4; tentatively, D is TRBD1 or TRBD2 (6 bases each). Trimming pared 3 bases from V and 0 bases from J, leaving 24 bases between. The CDR3 has 20 amino acids. The CDR3: CASSFWRGEAPEIAKNIQYF. CDR3 DNA: TGTGCCAGCAGTTTCTGGAGGGGGGAAGCCCCCGAAATAGCCAAAAACATTCAGTACTTC.

The J gene is TRBJ2-3, the V gene TRBV6-5; 12 bases fit TRBD2. The CDR3 is 17 residues long. The V gene end was trimmed by 2 bases and the J gene end by 5 bases; junction bases not matched to a gene: 8. Germline assignment: CDR1 MNHEY and CDR2 SVGAGI. CDR3 in DNA: TGTGCCAGCAGTTACCTCCTAGCGGGAGGGCCTGTAGATACGCAGTATTTT. Translated, it gives CASSYLLAGGPVDTQYF.

This clonotype was observed many times. The chain uses TRBV11-2 and TRBJ2-5; a possible D gene is TRBD1 (6 bases). Trimming took off 5 bases at V and 3 bases at J, with 19 bases between the two ends. The germline gives CDR1 SGHAT, CDR2 FQNNGV. The CDR3 is 16 residues long. This chain's CDR3 is CASSPYNRDPEETQYF. The CDR3 DNA sequence: TGTGCCAGCAGCCCATATAACAGGGACCCCGAAGAGACCCAGTACTTC.

This clonotype has a count of ten or more. This chain links TRBV11-2 with TRBJ2-7; 7 bases are shared with TRBD1. This CDR3 spans 13 amino acids. The germline CDR1 and CDR2 sequences are SGHAT and FQNNGV. With V trimmed by 3 bases and J by 3 bases, 2 bases remained unmatched. The CDR3 loop reads CASSLDRNYEQYF. The CDR3, as DNA: TGTGCCAGCAGCTTGGACAGGAACTACGAGCAGTACTTC.

This chain connects TRBV5-5 to TRBJ1-2, with D uncertain. The CDR3 loop spans 14 amino acids. V lost 5 bases and J lost 5, with 16 bases in between. Per germline, CDR1 SGHKS and CDR2 YYEKEE (reference sequence). This CDR3 reads CASRYEGDKYGYTF. Here the CDR3 DNA reads TGTGCCAGCAGATACGAAGGTGATAAGTATGGCTACACCTTC.

This clonotype showed up many times. The chain is built from TRBV5-1 and TRBJ2-1, with D hard to call. Trimming took off 4 bases at V and 4 bases at J, with 12 bases between the two ends. CDR3 length: 14 amino acids. The germline CDR1 and CDR2 sequences are SGHRS and YFSETQ. CDR3 loop: CASSPPIRYNEQFF. In DNA, the CDR3 is TGCGCCAGCAGCCCCCCCATCAGGTACAATGAGCAGTTCTTC. The full variable domain, completed using reference TRBV5-1 and TRBJ2-1, is KAGVTQTPRYLIKTRGQQVTLSCSPISGHRSVSWYQQTPGQGLQFLFEYFSETQRNKGNFPGRFSGRQFSNSRSEMNVSTLELGDSALYLCASSPPIRYNEQFFGPGTRLTVL.

This clonotype was detected many times. The J gene is TRBJ2-1, the V gene TRBV6-5; D possibly corresponds to TRBD2 (6 bases). Germline values: CDR1 MNHEY, CDR2 SVGAGI. CDR3 length: 15 residues. V was clipped by 4 bases and J by 8 bases, with 18 bases between them. In DNA form, the CDR3 reads TGTGCCAGCAGTTCACCCGAGGATGGCGGGGATGAGCAGTTCTTC. Translating it yields CASSSPEDGGDEQFF.

This clonotype was observed a handful of times. CDR3 loop: CASSLGVGSNQPQHF. Written as DNA, the CDR3 is TGTGCCAGCAGCTTGGGAGTGGGCAGCAATCAGCCCCAGCATTTT. The chain employs TRBV5-6 and TRBJ1-5; no clear D. Trimming left V 0 bases short and J 1 base short, with 8 bases between. This CDR3 comprises 15 residues. Germline CDR1 and CDR2: SGHDT and YYEEEE.

At least ten counts were recorded for this clonotype. This sequence joins TRBV12-3 or TRBV12-4 and TRBJ1-2; 7 positions match TRBD1. The CDR3 runs to 14 residues. With V trimmed by 5 bases and J by 4 bases, 7 bases remained unmatched. The CDR3 here is CASSEGTAFYGYTF. The CDR3 DNA follows: TGTGCCAGCAGTGAAGGGACAGCCTTCTATGGCTACACCTTC.

This clonotype occurred many times. The J gene is TRBJ2-1, the V gene TRBV11-3; the D is unclear. The CDR3 contains 13 residues. V shed 0 bases and J shed 7 bases, with 7 bases lying between them. CDR1 is SGHNT and CDR2 is YENEEA in the germline V gene. CDR3 region: CASSLDRMNEQFF. DNA of the CDR3: TGTGCCAGCAGCTTAGACAGGATGAATGAGCAGTTCTTC.

This clonotype has more than one count but fewer than ten. The gene calls are TRBV10-1 and TRBJ2-4; D might be TRBD2 (5 bases). This CDR3 contains 16 residues. V was trimmed by 0 bases and J by 3 bases, leaving 12 bases between them. Germline-derived CDR1 and CDR2 are WNHNN and SYGVQD (reference sequence). CDR3 nucleotides: TGCGCCAGCAGTGAGTCAAGAGGGATCGACAAAAACATTCAGTACTTC. Translating gives CASSESRGIDKNIQYF.

This clonotype was detected only a few times. The V gene is TRBV6-2 or TRBV6-3, the J gene TRBJ2-3; D is perhaps TRBD2 (6 bases). Germline V gives CDR1 MNHEY, CDR2 SVGEGT. The CDR3 is 15 residues long. Trimming cost V 2 bases and J 6 bases, with 15 bases left between them. The CDR3 spells CASSYRREGSDTQYF. In DNA, the CDR3 is TGTGCCAGCAGTTACAGGCGGGAAGGGAGTGATACGCAGTATTTT.

This clonotype was seen at least ten times. The chain is built from TRBV24-1 and TRBJ2-1; 11 bases are shared with TRBD1. J gave up 8 bases and V 4 bases, and 6 bases lay outside the gene matches. The CDR3 runs 15 residues. The germline V gene encodes CDR1 KGHDR and CDR2 SFDVKD. As DNA, the CDR3 is TGTGCCACCAGTGAGTTGGACAGGGGGCGCGATGAGCAGTTCTTC. This translates into CATSELDRGRDEQFF.